Below, 16 T cell receptor beta chains from the same sample are listed, as sequenced in a study of T-cell memory formation after mild COVID-19. TCRdb independently ran MiXCR on the 5' RACE reads; one entry per CDR3 protein. The sample consists of a few hundred thousand distinct CDR3 sequences, around a sixth of them appearing once. Input material: PBMCs or a T cell subset sorted from them (not recorded which). Receptor source: a man between 18 and 35 years old who had mild COVID-19 (a few samples of this study predate the infection). Cell type and time point are not known.

In this sample, this clonotype turned up many times. V and J are TRBV5-5 and TRBJ2-3, with 9 bases lining up with TRBD2. The CDR3 sequence is 15 residues long. After removal of 0 bases from V and 4 bases from J, the junction contained 3 bases not matched to a gene. In germline, CDR1 is SGHKS, CDR2 YYEKEE (reference sequence). The CDR3: CASSLVSGGADTQYF. CDR3 bases: TGTGCCAGCAGCTTGGTTAGCGGGGGAGCAGATACGCAGTATTTT.

This clonotype was recorded a few times. The chain employs TRBV5-1 and TRBJ2-2; unclear D gene. The V gene lost 1 base and the J gene lost 0 bases, with 7 bases spanning the gap. The CDR3 is 15 amino acids. Germline V gene sequence: CDR1 SGHRS, CDR2 YFSETQ. CDR3 in DNA: TGCGCCAGCAGCTTGAGCCAAGCGAACACCGGGGAGCTGTTTTTT. This gives the protein CASSLSQANTGELFF.

This clonotype was found a few times. The J gene is TRBJ1-2, the V gene TRBV12-3 or TRBV12-4; weak D call: TRBD1 (5 bases). The CDR3 consists of 16 residues. V dropped 2 bases and J dropped 6 bases, with 19 bases sitting between them. The CDR3 protein is CASSLMAQGGGDGYTF. As DNA, the CDR3 is TGTGCCAGCAGTTTAATGGCCCAGGGTGGCGGAGATGGCTACACCTTC.

The rearrangement joins TRBV20-1 to TRBJ1-2, with TRBD1 as a possible D gene (5 bases). Between the trimmed V and J ends, which lost 1 base and 2 bases, there was a span of 14 bases. This CDR3 contains 15 residues. Germline assignment: CDR1 DFQATT and CDR2 SNEGSKA (reference sequence). The CDR3 region has the DNA TGCAGTGCTAGAGCCAGGGCGGGTTCGAACTATGGCTACACCTTC. Protein product: CSARARAGSNYGYTF.

The chain couples TRBV4-3 to TRBJ2-1; 8 bases line up with TRBD1. The V gene's germline CDR1 is LGHNA and CDR2 YSLEER. This CDR3 region has 16 residues. The V gene end was trimmed by 1 base and the J gene end by 3 bases; junction bases not matched to a gene: 5. The CDR3 DNA reads as TGCGCCAGCAGCCAAGTGGACAGGGAGGACTACAATGAGCAGTTCTTC. It encodes CASSQVDREDYNEQFF.

This clonotype was observed a few times. J is TRBJ2-5 and V is TRBV4-2; 8 bases are shared with TRBD1. V was clipped by 8 bases and J by 5 bases; unmatched bases: 4. CDR1 and CDR2 from the germline V gene are LGHNA and YNFKEQ. This CDR3 is 12 amino acids long. The CDR3 protein is CASQDRAETQYF. The CDR3 DNA reads as TGTGCCAGCCAGGACAGGGCCGAGACCCAGTACTTC.

This clonotype was observed a handful of times. This chain links TRBV12-3 or TRBV12-4 with TRBJ1-5; 7 bases align to TRBD1. J was trimmed by 6 bases and V by 7 bases; bases with no gene match: 3. The CDR3 extends over 12 amino acids. Here the CDR3 DNA reads TGTGCCAGCACCAGGGGGGTTCAGCCCCAGCATTTT. It encodes CASTRGVQPQHF.

The table lists this clonotype with many counts. The chain joins TRBV4-1 to TRBJ1-2; D perhaps matches TRBD1 (5 bases). The CDR3 has 16 amino acids. Trimming cost V 4 bases and J 0 bases, with 15 bases left between them. Germline CDR1 and CDR2: MGHRA and YSYEKL. The CDR3 nucleotides read TGCGCCAGCAGCCGTAACCCAGGGCCAACTAACTATGGCTACACCTTC. Protein sequence: CASSRNPGPTNYGYTF.

The chain employs TRBV5-1 and TRBJ1-1; no reliable D call. The germline V gene has CDR1 SGHRS and CDR2 YFSETQ. This CDR3 has 15 residues. Trimming removed 4 bases from V and 4 bases from J, with 17 bases in between. CDR3 region: CASSDPVRWSTEAFF. In DNA form, the CDR3 reads TGCGCCAGCAGCGATCCAGTCCGGTGGAGCACTGAAGCTTTCTTT. Complete variable domain (other parts from reference TRBV5-1 and TRBJ1-1): KAGVTQTPRYLIKTRGQQVTLSCSPISGHRSVSWYQQTPGQGLQFLFEYFSETQRNKGNFPGRFSGRQFSNSRSEMNVSTLELGDSALYLCASSDPVRWSTEAFFGQGTRLTVV.

This chain joins TRBV5-1 and TRBJ1-2, with D maybe TRBD1 (5 bases). Trimming pared 2 bases from V and 8 bases from J, leaving 13 bases between. The CDR3 runs to 13 residues. Germline CDR1 and CDR2: SGHRS and YFSETQ. The CDR3 region is CASSFEWGDGYTF. CDR3 DNA: TGCGCCAGCAGCTTTGAATGGGGCGACGGCTACACCTTC.

The rearrangement links TRBV19 to TRBJ1-5, with D possibly TRBD1 on 5 matching bases. Germline CDR1 and CDR2: LNHDA and SQIVND (reference sequence). The CDR3 loop spans 14 amino acids. V lost 6 bases, J lost 0 bases, and 9 bases lay in between. For the CDR3, the DNA is TGTGCCAGTAGGACAGTAAATAGCAATCAGCCCCAGCATTTT. Protein product: CASRTVNSNQPQHF.

This rearrangement joins TRBV18 to TRBJ1-1; D not certain. CDR1 KGHSH and CDR2 LQKENI come from the germline V gene. The CDR3 contains 14 residues. Trimming took off 0 bases at V and 6 bases at J, with 11 bases between the two ends. The CDR3 sequence: CASSPPNQNPEAFF. In DNA, the CDR3 is TGTGCCAGCTCACCACCAAATCAAAATCCTGAAGCTTTCTTT.

The rearrangement uses TRBV7-9 and TRBJ2-6; 13 nucleotides match TRBD2. J gave up 3 bases and V 5 bases, and 7 bases lay outside the gene matches. The germline V gene has CDR1 SEHNR and CDR2 FQNEAQ (reference sequence). The CDR3 runs to 18 residues. The CDR3 loop reads CASSRGLAGAGGANVLTF. In nucleotides, the CDR3 is TGTGCCAGCAGCCGCGGACTAGCGGGGGCTGGTGGGGCCAACGTCCTGACTTTC. The full variable domain, in which reference TRBV7-9 and TRBJ2-6 provide the parts outside the CDR3, is DTGVSQNPRHKITKRGQNVTFRCDPISEHNRLYWYRQTLGQGPEFLTYFQNEAQLEKSRLLSDRFSAERPKGSFSTLEIQRTEQGDSAMYLCASSRGLAGAGGANVLTFGAGSRLTVL.

The table lists this clonotype with a few counts. The chain carries TRBV20-1 and TRBJ1-1; no definite D call. Germline V gene sequence: CDR1 DFQATT, CDR2 SNEGSKA (reference sequence). This CDR3 has 14 amino acids. Deletions cut 3 bases from V and 1 base from J, with 12 bases between. The chain's CDR3 is CSARAPPWNTEAFF. The CDR3 bases are TGCAGTGCTAGGGCCCCTCCCTGGAACACTGAAGCTTTCTTT.

This clonotype was seen more than once but under ten times. The chain is built from TRBV7-2 and TRBJ2-5; D might be TRBD1 (6 bases). V was cut by 0 bases and J by 5 bases, with 13 bases left in between. The V gene's germline CDR1 is SGHTA and CDR2 FQGNSA. The CDR3 loop spans 15 amino acids. The CDR3 DNA reads TGTGCCAGCAGCTTAGCGCTTGGGGGCGCGGAGACCCAGTACTTC. The encoded protein is CASSLALGGAETQYF. Full variable domain (rest looked up from reference TRBV7-2 and TRBJ2-5): GAGVSQSPSNKVTEKGKDVELRCDPISGHTALYWYRQSLGQGLEFLIYFQGNSAPDKSGLPSDRFSAERTGGSVSTLTIQRTQQEDSAVYLCASSLALGGAETQYFGPGTRLLVL.

The sample holds many counts of this clonotype. This chain joins TRBV7-3 and TRBJ1-5; D unclear. Trimming took 5 bases from V and 6 from J, leaving 11 bases between them. From germline, CDR1 is SGHTA and CDR2 FQGTGA. This CDR3 spans 13 amino acids. CDR3 bases: TGTGCCAGCAGCGCGGACCGGGGTCAGCCCCAGCATTTT. Amino acid sequence: CASSADRGQPQHF.